A single sample is the source of the 17 T cell receptor beta chains below, sequenced in a study of T cell responses to AZD1222 COVID-19 vaccine. Only in-frame clones appear in the TCRdb table, and some are missing; sequencing was by immunoSEQ multiplex PCR. Here the sample spans 80,000 or so clones, nearly 90% being singletons. The material sequenced was peripheral blood, taken on day 0 of AZD1222 vaccination. Receptors were obtained from an adult in good health.

This chain uses TRBV18 with TRBJ2-7; TRBD2 aligns across 7 bases. CDR3 length: 14 amino acids. The germline gives CDR1 KGHSH, CDR2 LQKENI. The trim removed 4 bases at V and 5 bases at J, leaving 8 bases unmatched. The CDR3 spells CASSLGGRADEQYF. The CDR3 DNA sequence: TGTGCCAGCTCACTGGGAGGGAGGGCGGACGAGCAGTACTTC.

The chain employs TRBV29-1 and TRBJ1-1, with D uncertain. V lost 2 bases and J 1 base, leaving 5 bases between the germline ends. The germline V gene encodes CDR1 SQVTM and CDR2 ANQGSEA. The CDR3 has 12 amino acids. In DNA form, the CDR3 reads TGCAGCGTTGAATTCCAGAACACTGAAGCTTTCTTT. Translated: CSVEFQNTEAFF.

This clone was detected only once. This rearrangement joins TRBV4-3 to TRBJ2-1, with 10 bases lining up with TRBD2. V gave up 7 bases and J gave up 6 bases; unmatched junction bases: 9. The germline CDR1 and CDR2 sequences are LGHNA and YSLEER. The CDR3 extends over 15 amino acids. The CDR3 sequence is CASNLSGRFGNEQFF. In DNA, the CDR3 is TGCGCCAGCAACCTTAGCGGGAGGTTTGGCAATGAGCAGTTCTTC.

The chain recombines TRBV16 with TRBJ1-5, with D unclear. With 1 base removed from V and 3 bases from J, the gap between germline ends came to 10 bases. Germline CDR1 KGHSY, CDR2 FQNENV. This CDR3 region has 15 residues. In nucleotides, the CDR3 is TGTGCCAGCAGCCAATATTTGCGGGACAATCAGCCCCAGCATTTT. Translation gives CASSQYLRDNQPQHF. Together with reference TRBV16 and TRBJ1-5, the CDR3 gives the full variable domain: GEEVAQTPKHLVRGEGQKAKLYCAPIKGHSYVFWYQQVLKNEFKFLISFQNENVFDETGMPKERFSAKCLPNSPCSLEIQATKLEDSAVYFCASSQYLRDNQPQHFGDGTRLSIL.

The chain recombines TRBV24-1 with TRBJ2-1; D ambiguous. In germline, CDR1 is KGHDR, CDR2 SFDVKD. V was trimmed by 6 bases and J by 5 bases, leaving 4 bases between them. The CDR3 sequence is 11 residues long. CDR3 nucleotides: TGTGCCACCAGTAAGAACAATGAGCAGTTCTTC. Translating it yields CATSKNNEQFF.

The chain links TRBV19 to TRBJ1-6; D unclear. V lost 11 bases and J lost 5, with 16 bases in between. CDR1 is LNHDA and CDR2 is SQIVND in the germline V gene (reference sequence). This CDR3 is built from 14 residues. The CDR3 bases are TGTGCCTCCAAGATCCCACGGGATAATTCACCCCTCCACTTT. Amino acids: CASKIPRDNSPLHF.

This clone was detected only once. The chain combines TRBV14 with TRBJ1-1, with 8 positions matching TRBD1. After removal of 3 bases from V and 2 bases from J, the junction contained 5 bases not matched to a gene. CDR1 is SGHDN and CDR2 is FVKESK in the germline V gene. The CDR3 sequence is 15 residues long. The CDR3 loop is CASSQTTGVNTEAFF. In DNA, the CDR3 is TGTGCCAGCAGCCAGACGACAGGGGTCAACACTGAAGCTTTCTTT.

The chain links TRBV15 to TRBJ1-1; 7 nucleotides align to TRBD1. This CDR3 region has 15 residues. Per germline, CDR1 LNHNV and CDR2 YYDKDF (reference sequence). V lost 5 bases and J lost 1; bases outside the gene matches: 7. CDR3 protein: CATSVSGTANTEAFF. The DNA for the CDR3 is TGTGCCACCAGCGTTTCCGGGACAGCGAACACTGAAGCTTTCTTT.

The chain combines TRBV10-3 with TRBJ2-7; 8 nucleotides agree with TRBD2. From germline, CDR1 is ENHRY and CDR2 SYGVKD. CDR3 length equals 15 residues. Losses at the gene ends were 2 bases for V and 3 bases for J; bases not matched to a gene: 6. In DNA form, the CDR3 reads TGTGCCATCAGTGAGGATAGCGGGGTCAACTACGAGCAGTACTTC. Its translation is CAISEDSGVNYEQYF.

The chain combines TRBV4-2 with TRBJ1-4; TRBD1 matches 9 bases. CDR1 and CDR2 (germline): LGHNA, YNFKEQ. V lost 3 bases and J lost 0; bases outside the gene matches: 5. There are 17 residues in the CDR3. CDR3 residues: CASSQKDRGTTNEKLFF. In DNA form, the CDR3 reads TGTGCCAGCAGCCAGAAGGACAGGGGTACAACTAATGAAAAACTGTTTTTT.

The chain has TRBV2 and TRBJ1-1; no definite D call. The CDR3 runs 14 residues. Trimming removed 9 bases from V and 5 bases from J, with 19 bases in between. Germline CDR1 is SNHLY and CDR2 is FYNNEI. The DNA of the CDR3 is TGTGCCAGTAATAGAAAAGGGATAGGGACTGAAGCTTTCTTT. Translating it yields CASNRKGIGTEAFF.

The chain links TRBV6-6 to TRBJ1-5, with D perhaps TRBD1 (5 bases). The V gene lost 5 bases and the J gene lost 2 bases, with 16 bases spanning the gap. CDR1 is MNHNY, CDR2 SVGAGI, per germline (reference sequence). The length of the CDR3 is 16 residues. The DNA of the CDR3 is TGTGCCAGCAGTCGGACCGGGACCGGTCGCAATCAGCCCCAGCATTTT. It codes for CASSRTGTGRNQPQHF.

This clone was seen only a few times. CDR3 protein: CASSSGPGAGELFF. The CDR3 nucleotides are TGCGCCAGCAGCTCCGGACCCGGAGCCGGGGAGCTGTTTTTT. The chain combines TRBV5-1 with TRBJ2-2; D gene ambiguous. V was shortened by 3 bases and J by 6 bases, with 12 bases between the two germline ends. This CDR3 spans 14 amino acids. In germline, CDR1 is SGHRS, CDR2 YFSETQ.

On this clone: The same CDR3 also results from other DNA sequences found in this sample. CDR3 bases: TGTGCCAGCAGTTACAGGTCTGAAGCTTTCTTT. It codes for CASSYRSEAFF. The chain uses TRBV6-5 and TRBJ1-1, with D unresolved. Germline V gene sequence: CDR1 MNHEY, CDR2 SVGAGI. The germline V and J ends were trimmed by 2 bases and 6 bases, with 4 bases remaining between them. The CDR3 totals 11 residues.

J is TRBJ2-7 and V is TRBV5-1; 7 bases agree with TRBD1. This CDR3 has 13 residues. CDR1 is SGHRS and CDR2 is YFSETQ in the germline V gene. J was trimmed by 3 bases and V by 7 bases; bases with no gene match: 7. The CDR3 loop is CASSDRELYEQYF. In DNA form, the CDR3 reads TGCGCCAGCTCAGACAGGGAACTCTACGAGCAGTACTTC.

J is TRBJ2-3 and V is TRBV9; D remains ambiguous. Germline CDR1 SGDLS, CDR2 YYNGEE. The length of the CDR3 is 16 residues. V lost 0 bases and J lost 0, with 11 bases in between. CDR3 sequence: CASSVVSAGSTDTQYF. The CDR3, as DNA: TGTGCCAGCAGCGTAGTTTCGGCTGGTAGCACAGATACGCAGTATTTT.

The rearrangement joins TRBV20-1 to TRBJ2-5, with D uncertain. The CDR3 contains 11 residues. The V end lost 3 bases, the J end lost 4 bases, and 6 bases lay between the germline ends. Germline lookup yields CDR1 DFQATT and CDR2 SNEGSKA (reference sequence). As DNA, the CDR3 is TGCAGTGCTAGGGTCGGAGAGACCCAGTACTTC. Protein sequence: CSARVGETQYF.